This TCR beta chain comes out of a study of blood T cell repertoires in COVID-19. At the level of the study: Some COVID-19 samples were acute and others convalescent; all came from the United States, Italy and Spain. The analysed material was cDNA or gDNA that came from T cells, B-cell-depleted T cells, or PBMCs.

The V segment lost 5 bases and the J segment 2 bases; nucleotides outside the gene matches: 4. Looked up from germline, CDR1 is SGDLS and CDR2 is YYNGEE. This CDR3 region has 14 residues. Original data processing: Counts of nucleated cells, estimated from reference gene primer amplification, were obtained. Generated by immunoSEQ multiplex PCR, the TCRdb table keeps only in-frame clones and is missing some. That table gives V, J and clone size, and the DNA gave D and trimming. This sample yields approximately 130,000 clones, of which over 70% are seen a single time; over 15% belongs to the top ten. This sequence joins TRBV9 and TRBJ2-4; 7 bases are a match to TRBD2. The sequence derives from an older man with acute or convalescent COVID-19. The material sequenced was peripheral blood. The CDR3 nucleotides read TGTGCCAGCAGTGGCGGGGGTACCAAAAACATTCAGTACTTC. Its translation: CASSGGGTKNIQYF.